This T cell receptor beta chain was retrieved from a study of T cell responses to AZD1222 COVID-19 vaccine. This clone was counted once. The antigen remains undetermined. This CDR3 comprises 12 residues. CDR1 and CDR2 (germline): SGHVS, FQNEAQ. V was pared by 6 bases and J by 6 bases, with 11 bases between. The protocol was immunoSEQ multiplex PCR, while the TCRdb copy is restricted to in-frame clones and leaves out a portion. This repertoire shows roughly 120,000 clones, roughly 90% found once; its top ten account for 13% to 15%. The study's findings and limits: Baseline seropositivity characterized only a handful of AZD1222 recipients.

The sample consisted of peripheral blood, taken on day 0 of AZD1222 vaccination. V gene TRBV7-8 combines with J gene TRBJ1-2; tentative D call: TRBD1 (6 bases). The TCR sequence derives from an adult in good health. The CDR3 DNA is TGTGCCAGCAGACGACAGGAGGATGGCTACACCTTC. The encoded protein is CASRRQEDGYTF. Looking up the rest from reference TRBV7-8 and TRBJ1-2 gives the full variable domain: GAGVSQSPRYKVAKRGQDVALRCDPISGHVSLFWYQQALGQGPEFLTYFQNEAQLDKSGLPSDRFFAERPEGSVSTLKIQRTQQEDSAVYLCASRRQEDGYTFGSGTRLTVV.